The present entry profiles one T cell receptor beta chain with its context. Germline V gene sequence: CDR1 KGHSH, CDR2 LQKENI. V was pared by 5 bases and J by 1 base, with 14 bases between. The CDR3 length is 15 residues. The sample comes from a study of shared clonotypes between healthy human individuals. The data were produced by immunoSEQ multiplex PCR, yet TCRdb's version contains in-frame clones alone and is incomplete. The data show a few million clones, around 95% seen once. The source of this sequence is a man younger than 35 in good health. V and J are TRBV18 and TRBJ1-1; D gene uncertain. The source material was naive CD4+ T cells sorted from blood. As for subset: CD45RA+ positively selected. The CDR3: CASSGWSHQNTEAFF. In DNA, the CDR3 is TGTGCCAGCTCAGGCTGGAGCCACCAGAACACTGAAGCTTTCTTT.